The clone carrying this T cell receptor beta chain showed up just once. Repertoires were sampled repeatedly during chemoradiotherapy. J gave up 2 bases and V 2 bases, and 4 bases lay outside the gene matches. The CDR3 runs 16 residues. Germline CDR1 and CDR2: MNHEY and SMNVEV (reference sequence). The sample is drawn from a study of chemoradiotherapy in HPV16-positive cancers. Overall study context: Functional T-cell assays on two HPV16-positive patients' cells defined candidate HPV-specific clones and common TCR motifs.

Measured with immunoSEQ multiplex PCR; TCRdb has only the in-frame clones, and not every one. This table holds thousands of clones, about 71% found once. The clonotype was recovered from a human donor with HPV-associated anogenital cancer. This material was acquired from a patient who underwent chemoradiotherapy. The rearrangement uses TRBV27 and TRBJ2-3, with 10 bases that match TRBD2. CDR3 amino acids: CASSLGTSVVTDTQYF. CDR3 nucleotide sequence: TGTGCCAGCAGTTTAGGGACTAGCGTCGTCACAGATACGCAGTATTTT.